This T cell receptor (beta chain) was obtained from a study of PD-L1 blockade in urothelial cancer. Study context: Researchers looked at the blood 3 weeks (second dose) and 6 weeks after treatment began.

The CDR3 covers 14 residues. The V end lost 2 bases, the J end lost 5 bases, and 11 bases lay between the germline ends. Per germline, CDR1 MNHEY and CDR2 SVGAGI. Time point noted: pretreatment peripheral blood. Every PCR got spiked synthetic TCR analog templates. The assay was immunoSEQ multiplex PCR, and TCRdb's table has in-frame clones only and misses some. The sample contains 85,000 to 100,000 clones, roughly 84% of which appear only once. This clone has only one observation. This material consisted of PBMCs, taken around atezolizumab (anti-PD-L1) treatment. The sequence derives from a man aged 55 to 69 with urothelial cancer. This rearrangement joins TRBV6-5 to TRBJ2-3; TRBD2 is a possible D gene (5 bases). CDR3 sequence: CASSYGGHGDTQYF. The CDR3 DNA reads as TGTGCCAGCAGTTACGGAGGTCACGGAGATACGCAGTATTTT.